The 11 T cell receptor beta chains listed next were all sequenced from one sample in a study of T cells expressing NK-cell markers. For each CDR3 protein, TCRdb gives one entry from its re-call of the 5' RACE reads, without DNA. This table holds about 150,000 distinct CDR3 sequences. What was sequenced was blood T cells: a sorted CD56 or NKG2C T cell subset, CD4+ or CD8+ T cells, or bulk PBMC T cells (not recorded which). These receptors were taken from a woman aged 45-59 years in good health.

The gene calls are TRBV7-9 and TRBJ1-2; without DNA, the TCRdb call of TRBD1 cannot be checked. CDR3 size: 14 residues. Germline-derived CDR1 and CDR2 are SEHNR and FQNEAQ (reference sequence). Here the CDR3 reads CASSPSGQERGYTF.

The CDR3 is CASSLWGALAAYSNEQFF. J is TRBJ2-1 and V is TRBV7-8; TCRdb gives TRBD2 as the D gene, but with no DNA this cannot be confirmed. CDR1 is SGHVS and CDR2 is FQNEAQ in the germline V gene. The CDR3 extends over 18 amino acids. The whole variable domain, remainder taken from reference TRBV7-8 and TRBJ2-1, is GAGVSQSPRYKVAKRGQDVALRCDPISGHVSLFWYQQALGQGPEFLTYFQNEAQLDKSGLPSDRFFAERPEGSVSTLKIQRTQQEDSAVYLCASSLWGALAAYSNEQFFGPGTRLTVL.

The V and J genes are TRBV4-2 and TRBJ2-3; TCRdb's D call of TRBD2 is untestable without DNA. This CDR3 spans 17 amino acids. CDR1 is LGHNA and CDR2 is YNFKEQ in the germline V gene. CDR3 sequence reads: CASSQDPRLAGEDTQYF.

The V gene is TRBV6-2 or TRBV6-3, the J gene TRBJ1-4. The CDR3 length is 14 residues. CDR1 is MNHEY and CDR2 is SVGEGT in the germline V gene. CDR3 sequence: CASSYSNPSEKLFF.

The chain combines TRBV6-5 with TRBJ2-5; TCRdb calls TRBD2, which cannot be checked without DNA. Germline assignment: CDR1 MNHEY and CDR2 SVGAGI. The CDR3 covers 17 residues. CDR3 amino acids: CASSYHSTSQGEGTQYF.

The chain combines TRBV2 with TRBJ1-2. The CDR3 extends over 13 amino acids. Germline V lookup: CDR1 SNHLY, CDR2 FYNNEI. CDR3 loop: CASSVRANYGYTF.

This sequence joins TRBV11-2 and TRBJ2-5. The CDR3 has 15 amino acids. Germline-derived CDR1 and CDR2 are SGHAT and FQNNGV. The CDR3 region is CASSLGAGVEETQYF.

The chain recombines TRBV4-1 with TRBJ2-1; TCRdb names TRBD1, which stays unverified in the absence of DNA. Germline V gene lookup returns CDR1 MGHRA and CDR2 YSYEKL. This CDR3 is built from 12 residues. The CDR3 reads CARGTGYNEQFF.

The chain employs TRBV4-1 and TRBJ2-7; TCRdb calls TRBD2, which cannot be checked without DNA. There are 13 residues in the CDR3. Looked up from germline, CDR1 is MGHRA and CDR2 is YSYEKL. CDR3 region: CASSERVSYEQYF.

The rearrangement joins TRBV5-1 to TRBJ2-7. CDR1 is SGHRS, CDR2 YFSETQ, per germline. CDR3 length equals 13 residues. The CDR3 reads CASSLAGAVEQYF.

The chain joins TRBV7-3 to TRBJ2-3; TCRdb reports TRBD2, a call that lacks DNA to check it against. The germline V gene encodes CDR1 SGHTA and CDR2 FQGTGA. This CDR3 has 17 residues. CDR3: CASSLTGGPPSTDTQYF.